The 20 T cell receptor beta chains below were found in one sample sequenced in a study of T cells after yellow fever vaccination. TCRdb re-called the 5' RACE reads through MiXCR, storing one row per CDR3 protein. The sample includes 620,000 or so distinct CDR3 sequences, roughly an eighth of them seen just once. The sample consisted of PBMCs, taken on the day of the yellow fever booster vaccination. All receptors come from a man aged 25 to 45 who received the YFV17D yellow fever vaccine.

This clonotype was detected ten times or more. V gene TRBV18 combines with J gene TRBJ2-2, with 12 bases lining up with TRBD2. The CDR3 length is 16 residues. CDR1 is KGHSH, CDR2 LQKENI, per germline. Trimming at V came to 4 bases and at J to 5 bases, leaving 5 bases not matched to a gene. The CDR3 DNA sequence: TGTGCCAGCTCACGACTAGCGGGAGTGGAAACCGGGGAGCTGTTTTTT. Translating it yields CASSRLAGVETGELFF.

This clonotype was observed at least ten times. The chain employs TRBV5-1 and TRBJ2-7; the D is unclear. The CDR3 sequence is 14 residues long. With 3 bases removed from V and 2 bases from J, the gap between germline ends came to 12 bases. In germline, CDR1 is SGHRS, CDR2 YFSETQ. CDR3 residues: CASSSIADAYEQYF. The CDR3 DNA reads TGCGCCAGCAGCTCAATAGCTGATGCCTACGAGCAGTACTTC.

The V gene is TRBV19, the J gene TRBJ2-1; 7 bases match TRBD1. The J segment lost 7 bases and the V segment lost 2 bases, leaving 5 bases of the junction unmatched. The CDR3 contains 14 residues. Germline V gives CDR1 LNHDA, CDR2 SQIVND (reference sequence). This CDR3 reads CASSIRQGRNEQFF. CDR3 in DNA: TGTGCCAGTAGTATACGACAGGGTAGGAATGAGCAGTTCTTC.

The rearrangement uses TRBV12-3 or TRBV12-4 and TRBJ1-1, with D tentatively TRBD1 (5 bases). V was cut by 10 bases and J by 3 bases, with 15 bases left in between. CDR3 length equals 13 residues. As DNA, the CDR3 is TGTGCCACCCGGCGGGCGGGGGACACTGAAGCTTTCTTT. This sequence encodes CATRRAGDTEAFF.

The chain carries TRBV28 and TRBJ2-7; tentatively, D is TRBD1 or TRBD2 (5 bases each). Germline lookup yields CDR1 MDHEN and CDR2 SYDVKM. The V gene lost 11 bases and the J gene lost 5 bases, with 16 bases spanning the gap. The CDR3 has 12 amino acids. CDR3 in DNA: TGTGCCCCCCGGGGCACCCTAGACGAGCAGTACTTC. As protein: CAPRGTLDEQYF.

The sample holds a few counts of this clonotype. This rearrangement joins TRBV5-1 to TRBJ1-4; TRBD1 matches at 7 bases. Looked up from germline, CDR1 is SGHRS and CDR2 is YFSETQ. The trim removed 5 bases at V and 8 bases at J, leaving 9 bases unmatched. This CDR3 comprises 14 residues. The CDR3 nucleotides read TGCGCCAGCAGAACTACAGGGGACGGCGAAAAACTGTTTTTT. This gives the protein CASRTTGDGEKLFF.

This clonotype was seen repeatedly, ten times or more. V usage is TRBV29-1 and J usage is TRBJ2-5; no reliable D call. V lost 0 bases and J 7 bases, leaving 0 bases between the germline ends. This CDR3 is built from 9 residues. Germline V CDR1 and CDR2: SQVTM, ANQGSEA. The CDR3 is CSVEETQYF. CDR3 sequence (DNA): TGCAGCGTTGAAGAGACCCAGTACTTC.

Only a few counts were recorded for this clonotype. The chain links TRBV30 to TRBJ2-1; the D gene is possibly TRBD1 (5 bases). V lost 4 bases, J lost 9 bases, and 16 bases lay in between. The CDR3 is 13 amino acids. Germline V gene lookup returns CDR1 GTSNPN and CDR2 SVGIG (reference sequence). The CDR3 DNA reads as TGTGCCTGGAATGTAGGCCGCAGGGCTGAGCAGTTCTTC. This sequence encodes CAWNVGRRAEQFF.

CDR3 region: CASRRTGHEQFF. The CDR3 region has the DNA TGTGCCAGCAGGAGGACAGGACATGAGCAGTTCTTC. The chain links TRBV7-2 to TRBJ2-1; 7 bases are shared with TRBD1. V lost 6 bases, J lost 8 bases, and 4 bases stayed unmatched. From germline, CDR1 is SGHTA and CDR2 FQGNSA. The CDR3 length is 12 residues.

This clonotype was detected a few times. This sequence joins TRBV5-4 and TRBJ2-3, with D unclear. The CDR3 consists of 13 residues. V was trimmed by 4 bases and J by 6 bases, leaving 12 bases between them. The V gene's germline CDR1 is SGHNT and CDR2 YYREEE (reference sequence). The CDR3 bases are TGTGCCAGCAGCCCTCTCGGATGGGATACGCAGTATTTT. Protein product: CASSPLGWDTQYF.

This chain connects TRBV28 to TRBJ2-1; 13 bases align to TRBD2. Per germline, CDR1 MDHEN and CDR2 SYDVKM. The CDR3 is made up of 15 amino acids. Trimming at V came to 8 bases and at J to 6 bases, leaving 7 bases not matched to a gene. CDR3 in DNA: TGTGCCAGCGCAACACTAGCGGGAGGGCCCAATGAGCAGTTCTTC. This encodes CASATLAGGPNEQFF.

This clonotype was found many times. The J gene is TRBJ2-3, the V gene TRBV29-1, with D unclear. Looked up from germline, CDR1 is SQVTM and CDR2 is ANQGSEA. The CDR3 totals 12 residues. Trimming left V 3 bases short and J 0 bases short, with 4 bases between. CDR3 loop: CSVDSSTDTQYF. CDR3 bases: TGCAGCGTTGACAGTAGCACAGATACGCAGTATTTT.

This chain connects TRBV20-1 to TRBJ2-1, with 7 bases matching TRBD2. V shed 1 base, J shed 8 bases, and the junction held 5 bases outside the gene matches. Per germline, CDR1 DFQATT and CDR2 SNEGSKA (reference sequence). This CDR3 has 13 amino acids. The chain's CDR3 is CSARAGGSHEQFF. CDR3 DNA: TGCAGTGCTAGAGCGGGAGGTAGCCATGAGCAGTTCTTC.

Notes on this clonotype: At one end the junction does not follow the germline gene, possibly because of a read error. The chain links TRBV7-9 to TRBJ1-6; TRBD1 matches 9 bases. CDR3 length equals 16 residues. Germline CDR1 reads SEHNR; CDR2 reads FQNEAQ (reference sequence). Here the CDR3 reads CSSSFGGTGMGSPLHF. The CDR3 nucleotides read TGTTCCAGCAGCTTCGGGGGGACAGGGATGGGATCACCCCTCCACTTT. The entire variable domain, with the rest obtained from reference TRBV7-9 and TRBJ1-6, is as follows: DTGVSQNPRHKITKRGQNVTFRCDPISEHNRLYWYRQTLGQGPEFLTYFQNEAQLEKSRLLSDRFSAERPKGSFSTLEIQRTEQGDSAMYLCSSSFGGTGMGSPLHFGNGTRLTVT.

The chain carries TRBV6-2 or TRBV6-3 and TRBJ1-1; D not resolved. V was cut by 5 bases and J by 4 bases, with 14 bases left in between. The CDR3 is 14 residues long. Germline V CDR1 and CDR2: MNHEY, SVGEGT. The DNA of the CDR3 is TGTGCCAGCAGTCGAGAGGGTCGGAGCACTGAAGCTTTCTTT. The encoded protein is CASSREGRSTEAFF.

This clonotype was recorded a few times. V and J are TRBV30 and TRBJ2-5, with 9 bases fitting TRBD1. Germline V gene lookup returns CDR1 GTSNPN and CDR2 SVGIG (reference sequence). J was trimmed by 4 bases and V by 1 base; bases with no gene match: 4. This CDR3 is 14 amino acids long. This CDR3 is CAWSAGQGGETQYF. CDR3 in DNA: TGTGCCTGGAGTGCGGGACAGGGTGGAGAGACCCAGTACTTC.

V is TRBV7-8 and J is TRBJ2-3, with 8 bases identical to TRBD2. From germline, CDR1 is SGHVS and CDR2 FQNEAQ. This CDR3 comprises 15 residues. The V segment lost 8 bases and the J segment 1 base; nucleotides outside the gene matches: 8. In DNA form, the CDR3 reads TGTGCCAGCGTTAGAGAGACTAGCGGCACAGATACGCAGTATTTT. This codes for CASVRETSGTDTQYF.

The V call is TRBV11-2, the J call TRBJ2-5, with TRBD1 identical over 10 bases. The CDR3 extends over 14 amino acids. V shed 5 bases and J 3 bases; nucleotides not matched to a gene: 3. The germline V gene has CDR1 SGHAT and CDR2 FQNNGV. The CDR3 coding sequence is TGTGCCAGCAGCAGGACAGGGGGGGAAGAGACCCAGTACTTC. Translated, it gives CASSRTGGEETQYF.

This clonotype turned up a few times. V and J are TRBV7-2 and TRBJ2-4; D remains unclear. V was pared by 0 bases and J by 6 bases, with 9 bases between. Germline lookup yields CDR1 SGHTA and CDR2 FQGNSA. There are 14 residues in the CDR3. CDR3 nucleotide sequence: TGTGCCAGCAGCTTAGCGCGCTCCTCAAACATTCAGTACTTC. It encodes CASSLARSSNIQYF. Variable domain in full (rest from reference TRBV7-2 and TRBJ2-4): GAGVSQSPSNKVTEKGKDVELRCDPISGHTALYWYRQSLGQGLEFLIYFQGNSAPDKSGLPSDRFSAERTGGSVSTLTIQRTQQEDSAVYLCASSLARSSNIQYFGAGTRLSVL.

V gene TRBV19 combines with J gene TRBJ2-7; 13 bases align to TRBD2. The CDR3 spans 21 residues. The J segment lost 3 bases and the V segment lost 3 bases, leaving 20 bases of the junction unmatched. Germline V gene lookup returns CDR1 LNHDA and CDR2 SQIVND (reference sequence). The CDR3 coding sequence is TGTGCCAGTAGTATGCGACTAGCGGGAGGAAACTTCCGTAGACCTCTCTACGAGCAGTACTTC. Encoded protein: CASSMRLAGGNFRRPLYEQYF.